This TCR beta chain was captured in a study of Graves' ophthalmopathy and Graves' hyperthyroidism. Many counts were recorded for this clonotype. Clinical symptoms and serum thyroxine were used for diagnosis; TRAb, thyroid ultrasound and orbital computed tomography were also relied on. The V gene's germline CDR1 is MNHEY and CDR2 SMNVEV (reference sequence). The CDR3 is made up of 13 amino acids. Trimming pared 0 bases from V and 3 bases from J, leaving 2 bases between. Researchers took RNA transcripts and amplified TCR beta CDR3 regions from them. First-round RT-PCR employed HTBI primers, with a second-round multiplex PCR after it. MiXCR, applied by TCRdb to the multiplex PCR reads, yields one record per CDR3 protein. The sample gives approximately 500,000 distinct CDR3 sequences, under 15% of which show up once; 8% to 10% is in the top ten.

This rearrangement joins TRBV27 to TRBJ2-2; D is ambiguous. Specimen: blood. The sequence was collected from a woman in her twenties or thirties with Graves' ophthalmopathy. As DNA, the CDR3 is TGTGCCAGCAGTTTATCGTACACCGGGGAGCTGTTTTTT. Translation gives CASSLSYTGELFF.